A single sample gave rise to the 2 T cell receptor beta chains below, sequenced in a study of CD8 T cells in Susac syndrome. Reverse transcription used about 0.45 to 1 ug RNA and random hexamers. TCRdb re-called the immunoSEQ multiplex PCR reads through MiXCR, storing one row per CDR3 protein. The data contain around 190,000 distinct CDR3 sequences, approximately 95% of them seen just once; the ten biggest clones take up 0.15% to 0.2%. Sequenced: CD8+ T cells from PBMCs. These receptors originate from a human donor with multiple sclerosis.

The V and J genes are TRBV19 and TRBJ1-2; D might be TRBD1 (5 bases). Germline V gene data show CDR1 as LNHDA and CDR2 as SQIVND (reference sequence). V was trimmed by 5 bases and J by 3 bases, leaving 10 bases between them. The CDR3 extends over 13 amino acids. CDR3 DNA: TGTGCCAGTAGTCAGGACACCTACTATGGCTACACCTTC. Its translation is CASSQDTYYGYTF.

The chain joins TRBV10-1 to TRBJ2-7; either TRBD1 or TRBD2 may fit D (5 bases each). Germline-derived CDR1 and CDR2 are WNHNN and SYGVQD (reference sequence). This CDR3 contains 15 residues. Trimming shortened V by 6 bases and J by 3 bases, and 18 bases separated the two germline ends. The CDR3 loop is CASSPRSGRNYEQYF. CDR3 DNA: TGCGCCAGCAGCCCCAGGTCGGGACGGAACTACGAGCAGTACTTC.